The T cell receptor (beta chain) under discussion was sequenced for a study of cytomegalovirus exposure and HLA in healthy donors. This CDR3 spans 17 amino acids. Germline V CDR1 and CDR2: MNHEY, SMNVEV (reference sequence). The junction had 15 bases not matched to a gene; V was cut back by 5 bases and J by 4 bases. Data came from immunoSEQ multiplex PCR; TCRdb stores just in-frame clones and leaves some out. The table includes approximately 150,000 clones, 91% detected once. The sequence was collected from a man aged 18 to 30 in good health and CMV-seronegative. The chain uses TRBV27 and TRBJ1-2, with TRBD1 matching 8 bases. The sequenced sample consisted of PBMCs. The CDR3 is CASSSRPTGVASYGYTF. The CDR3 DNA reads TGTGCCAGCAGTAGCCGCCCGACAGGGGTTGCTAGCTATGGCTACACCTTC.